This TCR beta chain was sequenced for a study of PD-1 and CTLA-4 blockade in melanoma. The V and J ends lost 3 bases and 2 bases respectively, with 14 bases between them. Germline lookup yields CDR1 MGHRA and CDR2 YSYEKL. The CDR3 sequence is 15 residues long. Clones were sequenced by immunoSEQ multiplex PCR, and TCRdb holds only the in-frame ones, with some missing. The repertoire holds around 29,000 clones, with about 88% as singletons. Sequencing used CD8+ T cells from peripheral blood, obtained before anti-PD-1 treatment. The chain combines TRBV4-1 with TRBJ2-7; perhaps D is TRBD1 or TRBD2 (5 bases each). The source is a human donor with melanoma. Written as DNA, the CDR3 is TGCGCCAGCAGCCACAACCGGGACGGAGCCTACGAGCAGTACTTC. Translating gives CASSHNRDGAYEQYF.